These T cell receptor beta chains were read from a single sample in a study of OX40 agonist ivuxolimab in advanced cancers. Repertoires were generated with immunoSEQ multiplex PCR, while TCRdb's copy carries only in-frame clones and drops some. Of approximately 110,000 clones listed, 92% were seen once; the top ten hold about 0.81%. The sequencing used CD4+ or CD8+ T cells sorted from blood, collected in a trial of the OX40 agonist ivuxolimab. These receptor sequences come from an adult with an advanced solid tumor such as melanoma, head and neck, liver or kidney cancer. Each CDR3 is given with its conserved first and last residue. The D gene is left open where the match is weak. Some rows have no size entry. The others give once, few or many, or a class for an expanded clone.

>.|TRBJ2-5|.|TRBV18
CASSATFQETQYF
TGTGCCAGCTCTGCCACATTCCAAGAGACCCAGTACTTC
>.|TRBJ1-1|.|TRBV5-1
CASSLAGGSMNTEAFF
TGCGCCAGCAGCTTGGCCGGTGGGAGCATGAACACTGAAGCTTTCTTT
>.|TRBJ1-4|.|TRBV19
CASLSGLGLGENEKLFF
TGTGCCAGTCTCTCGGGACTCGGTTTGGGAGAAAATGAAAAACTGTTTTTT
>.|TRBJ2-2|.|TRBV7-2
CASSPGPMNTGELFF
TGTGCCAGCAGCCCCGGACCGATGAACACCGGGGAGCTGTTTTTT
>.|TRBJ1-2|.|TRBV5-8
CASSSAGTKFGYTF
TGTGCCAGCAGCTCGGCAGGGACAAAGTTCGGCTACACCTTC
>.|TRBJ1-3|.|TRBV28
CASSVLPGTGSGNTIYF
TGTGCCAGCAGTGTGTTACCCGGGACCGGCTCTGGAAACACCATATATTTT
>once|TRBJ2-1|.|TRBV9
CASSDQTGPLIGSYNEQFF
TGTGCCAGCAGCGACCAGACAGGACCCCTGATTGGGTCCTACAATGAGCAGTTCTTC
>.|TRBJ1-4|.|TRBV28
CASSLPGTRDEKLFF
TGTGCCAGCAGTCTCCCCGGGACACGTGATGAAAAACTGTTTTTT
>.|TRBJ1-5|.|TRBV6-5
CASGRTEHNQPQHF
TGTGCCAGCGGCAGGACAGAGCACAATCAGCCCCAGCATTTT
>.|TRBJ1-2|TRBD1|TRBV11-3
CASSLVGTGDRGYTF
TGTGCCAGCAGCTTAGTCGGGACAGGGGATCGTGGCTACACCTTC